The entry that follows covers one TCR beta chain sequence. Its antigen is not identified. The data stem from a study of cytomegalovirus exposure and HLA in healthy donors. Overall study findings and caveats: Researchers reported that three CMV-associated chains were confirmed in vitro as CMV antigen-specific.

The primer mix had 60 Vbeta and 13 Jbeta primers. Using immunoSEQ multiplex PCR, the repertoire was profiled, and TCRdb retains in-frame clones only, with some absent. The data hold some 110,000 clones, with 82% observed a single time. The CDR3 has 14 residues. Trimming removed 1 base from V and 5 bases from J, with 9 bases in between. CDR1 LGHNA and CDR2 YNFKEQ come from the germline V gene. This chain joins TRBV4-2 and TRBJ2-1; D is unclear. The receptor was isolated from a man younger than 45 in good health and CMV-seropositive. Sequenced input: PBMCs. DNA for the CDR3: TGTGCCAGCAGCCAAGTGGGCCGGCACAATGAGCAGTTCTTC. Its translation is CASSQVGRHNEQFF.